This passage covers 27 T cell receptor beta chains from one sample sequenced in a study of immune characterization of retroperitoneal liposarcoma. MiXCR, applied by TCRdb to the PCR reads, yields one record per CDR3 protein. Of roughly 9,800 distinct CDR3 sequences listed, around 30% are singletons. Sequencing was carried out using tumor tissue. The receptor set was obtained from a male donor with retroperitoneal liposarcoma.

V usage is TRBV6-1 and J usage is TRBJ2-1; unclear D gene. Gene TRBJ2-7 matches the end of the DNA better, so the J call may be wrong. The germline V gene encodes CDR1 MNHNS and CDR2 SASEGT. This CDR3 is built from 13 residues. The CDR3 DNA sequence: TGTGCCAGCAATTGGGCGGCCGGGCGCGAGCAGTACTTC. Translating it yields CASNWAAGREQYF.

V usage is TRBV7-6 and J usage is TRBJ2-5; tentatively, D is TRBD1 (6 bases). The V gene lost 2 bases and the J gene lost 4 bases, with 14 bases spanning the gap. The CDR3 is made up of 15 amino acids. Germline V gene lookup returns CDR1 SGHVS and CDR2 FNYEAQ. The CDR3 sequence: CASSLRTAMRETQYF. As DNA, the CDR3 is TGTGCCAGCAGCTTACGGACAGCGATGAGAGAGACCCAGTACTTC.

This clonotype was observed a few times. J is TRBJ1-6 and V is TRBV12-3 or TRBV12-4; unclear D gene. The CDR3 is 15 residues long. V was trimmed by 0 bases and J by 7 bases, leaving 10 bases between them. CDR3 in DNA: TGTGCCAGCAGTTTAGCGACTGCGGGGAATTCACCCCTCCACTTT. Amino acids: CASSLATAGNSPLHF.

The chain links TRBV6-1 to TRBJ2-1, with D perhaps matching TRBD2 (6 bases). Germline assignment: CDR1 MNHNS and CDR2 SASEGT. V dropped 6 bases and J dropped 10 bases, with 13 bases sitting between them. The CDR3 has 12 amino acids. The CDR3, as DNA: TGTGCCAGCAGGGAGGGGAGCTACGAGCAGTTCTTC. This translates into CASREGSYEQFF.

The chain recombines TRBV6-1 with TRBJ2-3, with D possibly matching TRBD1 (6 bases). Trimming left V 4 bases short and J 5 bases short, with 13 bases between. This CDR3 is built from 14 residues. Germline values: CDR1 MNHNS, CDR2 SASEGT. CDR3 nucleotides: TGTGCCAGCAGTGTAAACAGGGTTGTAGATACGCAGTATTTT. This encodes CASSVNRVVDTQYF.

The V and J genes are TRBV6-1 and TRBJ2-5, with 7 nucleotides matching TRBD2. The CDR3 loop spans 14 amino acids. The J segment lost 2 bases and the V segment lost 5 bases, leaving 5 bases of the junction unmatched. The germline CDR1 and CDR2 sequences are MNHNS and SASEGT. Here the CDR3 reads CASSTRTRQETQYF. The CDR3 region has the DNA TGTGCCAGCAGTACTCGGACTAGGCAAGAGACCCAGTACTTC.

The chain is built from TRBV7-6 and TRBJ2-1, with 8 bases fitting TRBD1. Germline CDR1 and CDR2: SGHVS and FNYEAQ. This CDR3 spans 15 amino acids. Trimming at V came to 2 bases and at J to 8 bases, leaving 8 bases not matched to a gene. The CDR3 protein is CASSLYQGARDEQFF. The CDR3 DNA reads TGTGCCAGCAGCTTATACCAGGGGGCAAGGGATGAGCAGTTCTTC.

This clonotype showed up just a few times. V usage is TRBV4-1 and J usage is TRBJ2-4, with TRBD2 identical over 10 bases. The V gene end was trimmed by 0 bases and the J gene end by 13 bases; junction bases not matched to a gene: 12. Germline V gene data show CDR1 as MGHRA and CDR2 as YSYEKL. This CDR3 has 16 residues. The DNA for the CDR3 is TGCGCCAGCAGCCAAGAGCGAGCGGGGGGGCTCAATGAGCAGTACTTC. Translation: CASSQERAGGLNEQYF.

CDR3 in DNA: TGTGCCAGCAGACTTGGGCCGGGACTAGTTCTTCATGAGCAGTTCTTC. It yields the protein CASRLGPGLVLHEQFF. The rearrangement uses TRBV27 and TRBJ2-5; 8 nucleotides line up with TRBD2. The J call may be faulty, since TRBJ2-1 better matches the DNA end. The CDR3 is 16 amino acids. CDR1 MNHEY and CDR2 SMNVEV come from the germline V gene (reference sequence).

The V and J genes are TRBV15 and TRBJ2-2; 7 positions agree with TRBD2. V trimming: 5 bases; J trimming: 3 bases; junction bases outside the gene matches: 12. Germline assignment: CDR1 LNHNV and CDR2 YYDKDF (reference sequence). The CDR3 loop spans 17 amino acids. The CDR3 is CATSWRGRGRDTGELFF. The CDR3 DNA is TGTGCCACCAGCTGGAGAGGGCGGGGGAGGGACACCGGGGAGCTGTTTTTT.

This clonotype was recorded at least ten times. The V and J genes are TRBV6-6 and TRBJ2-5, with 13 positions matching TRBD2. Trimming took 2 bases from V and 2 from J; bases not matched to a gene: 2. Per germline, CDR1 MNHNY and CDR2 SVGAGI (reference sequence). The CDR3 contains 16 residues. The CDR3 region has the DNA TGTGCCAGCAGTTACCGGACTAGCGGGAGACAAGAGACCCAGTACTTC. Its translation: CASSYRTSGRQETQYF.

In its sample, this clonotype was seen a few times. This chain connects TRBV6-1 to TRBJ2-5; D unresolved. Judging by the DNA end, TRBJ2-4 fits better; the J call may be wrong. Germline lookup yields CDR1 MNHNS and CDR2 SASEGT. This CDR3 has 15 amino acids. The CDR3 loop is CASSIFGRAKNIQYF. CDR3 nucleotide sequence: TGTGCCAGCAGTATCTTCGGAAGAGCCAAAAACATTCAGTACTTC.

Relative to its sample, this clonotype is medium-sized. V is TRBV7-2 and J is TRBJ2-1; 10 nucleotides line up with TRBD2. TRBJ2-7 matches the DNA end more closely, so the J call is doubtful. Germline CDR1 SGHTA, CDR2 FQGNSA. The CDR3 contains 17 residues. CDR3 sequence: CASSLVGASGRGNEQYF. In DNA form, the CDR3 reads TGTGCCAGCAGCTTAGTCGGGGCTAGCGGGAGAGGGAATGAGCAGTACTTC.

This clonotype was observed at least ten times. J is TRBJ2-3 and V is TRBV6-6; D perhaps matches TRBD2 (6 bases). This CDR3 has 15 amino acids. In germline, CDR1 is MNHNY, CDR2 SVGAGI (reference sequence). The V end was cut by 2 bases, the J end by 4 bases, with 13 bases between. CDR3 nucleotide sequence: TGTGCCAGCAGTTACGGGACTCCGGGGGCAGATACGCAGTATTTT. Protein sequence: CASSYGTPGADTQYF.

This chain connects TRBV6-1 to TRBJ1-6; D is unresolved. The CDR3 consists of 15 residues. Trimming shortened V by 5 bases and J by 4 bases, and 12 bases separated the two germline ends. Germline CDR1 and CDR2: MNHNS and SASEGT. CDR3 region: CASSPSAGYNSPLHF. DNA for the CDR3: TGTGCCAGCAGTCCGTCAGCGGGATATAATTCACCCCTCCACTTT.

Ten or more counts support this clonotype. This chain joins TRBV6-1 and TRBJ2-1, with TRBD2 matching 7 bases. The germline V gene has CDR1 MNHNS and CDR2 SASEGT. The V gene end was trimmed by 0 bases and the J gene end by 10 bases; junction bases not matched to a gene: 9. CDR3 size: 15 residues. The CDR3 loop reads CASSEAGGSSYEQFF. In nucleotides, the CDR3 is TGTGCCAGCAGTGAAGCGGGAGGGAGCTCCTACGAGCAGTTCTTC.

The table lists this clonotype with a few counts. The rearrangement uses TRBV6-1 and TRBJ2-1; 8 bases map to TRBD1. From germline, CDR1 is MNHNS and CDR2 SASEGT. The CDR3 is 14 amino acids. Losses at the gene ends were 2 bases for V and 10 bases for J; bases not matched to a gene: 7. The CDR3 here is CASSEYNRGSEQFF. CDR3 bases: TGTGCCAGCAGTGAATACAACAGGGGGTCCGAGCAGTTCTTC.

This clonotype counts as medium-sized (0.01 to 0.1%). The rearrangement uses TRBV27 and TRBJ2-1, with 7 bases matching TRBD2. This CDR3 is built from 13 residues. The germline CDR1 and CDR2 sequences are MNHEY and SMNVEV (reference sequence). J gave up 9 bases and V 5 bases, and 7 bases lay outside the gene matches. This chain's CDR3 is CASSTGGSGEQFF. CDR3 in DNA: TGTGCCAGCAGTACCGGGGGGTCTGGTGAGCAGTTCTTC.

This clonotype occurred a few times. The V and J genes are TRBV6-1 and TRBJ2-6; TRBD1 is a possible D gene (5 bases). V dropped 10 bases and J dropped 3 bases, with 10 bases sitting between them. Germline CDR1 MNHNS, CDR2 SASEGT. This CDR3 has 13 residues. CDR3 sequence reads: CATQGFGANVLTF. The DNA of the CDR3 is TGTGCCACCCAGGGCTTTGGGGCCAACGTCCTGACTTTC.

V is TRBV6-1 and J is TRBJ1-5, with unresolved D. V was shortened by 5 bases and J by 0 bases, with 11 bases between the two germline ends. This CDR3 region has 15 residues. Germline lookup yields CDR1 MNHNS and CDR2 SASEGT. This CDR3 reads CASSPTSYSNQPQHF. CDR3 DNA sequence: TGTGCCAGCAGTCCGACATCTTATAGCAATCAGCCCCAGCATTTT.

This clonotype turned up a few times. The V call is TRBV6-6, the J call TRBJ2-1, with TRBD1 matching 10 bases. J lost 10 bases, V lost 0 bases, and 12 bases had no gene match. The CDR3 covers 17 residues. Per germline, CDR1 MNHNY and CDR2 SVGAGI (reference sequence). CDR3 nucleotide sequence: TGTGCCAGCAGTTACTCGAATTACGGGACAGGGGCATACGAGCAGTTCTTC. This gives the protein CASSYSNYGTGAYEQFF.

The CDR3 loop reads CASSPLVLSYEQYF. The CDR3 DNA is TGTGCCAGCAGCCCCCTAGTCCTTTCCTACGAGCAGTACTTC. The chain is built from TRBV27 and TRBJ2-5; D not certain. The DNA end is a closer match to TRBJ2-7, so the J assignment may be wrong. In germline, CDR1 is MNHEY, CDR2 SMNVEV (reference sequence). The CDR3 loop spans 14 amino acids.

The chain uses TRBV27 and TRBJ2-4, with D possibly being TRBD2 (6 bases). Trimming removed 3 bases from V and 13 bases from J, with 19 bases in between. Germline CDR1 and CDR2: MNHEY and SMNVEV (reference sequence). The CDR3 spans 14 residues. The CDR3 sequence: CASSFTGAHNEQYF. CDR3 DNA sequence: TGTGCCAGCAGTTTTACGGGAGCACACAATGAGCAGTACTTC.

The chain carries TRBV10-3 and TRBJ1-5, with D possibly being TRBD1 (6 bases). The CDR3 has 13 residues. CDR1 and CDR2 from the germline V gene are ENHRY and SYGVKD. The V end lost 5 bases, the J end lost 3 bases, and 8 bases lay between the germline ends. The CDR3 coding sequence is TGTGCCATCAGTAAGGGGGACAATCAGCCCCAGCATTTT. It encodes CAISKGDNQPQHF.

The CDR3 bases are TGTGCCAGCAGTTACCTCGGACAGGGGGCCGCTGAAGCTTTCTTT. Its protein is CASSYLGQGAAEAFF. The rearrangement links TRBV6-6 to TRBJ1-1; 11 bases match TRBD1. The length of the CDR3 is 15 residues. V trimming: 2 bases; J trimming: 6 bases; junction bases outside the gene matches: 5. Germline loops: CDR1 MNHNY, CDR2 SVGAGI (reference sequence).

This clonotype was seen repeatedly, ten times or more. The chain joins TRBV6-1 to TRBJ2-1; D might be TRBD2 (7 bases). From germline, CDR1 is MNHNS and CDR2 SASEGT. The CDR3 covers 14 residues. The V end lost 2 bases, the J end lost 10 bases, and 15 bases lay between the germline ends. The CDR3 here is CASSERGALAEQFF. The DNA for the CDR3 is TGTGCCAGCAGTGAACGGGGGGCGTTGGCCGAGCAGTTCTTC.

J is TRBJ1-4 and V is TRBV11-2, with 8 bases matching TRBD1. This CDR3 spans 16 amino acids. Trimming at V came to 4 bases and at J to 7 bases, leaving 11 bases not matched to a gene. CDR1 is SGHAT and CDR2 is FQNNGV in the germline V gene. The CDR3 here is CASSSRLGQGGEKLFF. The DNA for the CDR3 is TGTGCCAGCAGCTCTCGTTTAGGACAGGGAGGTGAAAAACTGTTTTTT.